This entry concerns a single T cell receptor beta chain. Its target is unknown. V was shortened by 3 bases and J by 9 bases, with 24 bases between the two germline ends. CDR1 is SGHRS, CDR2 YFSETQ, per germline. The CDR3 runs to 16 residues. The protocol was immunoSEQ multiplex PCR, while the TCRdb copy is restricted to in-frame clones and leaves out a portion. The data show about 72,000 clones, 84% seen once. This record comes from a study of T cells in localized non-small cell lung cancer. Study findings and constraints: The highest T cell clonality was in uninvolved adjacent lung, above tumor. In the blood, greater T cell density corresponded to longer overall survival. In adjacent lung, a median about 50 of the top 100 tumor clones were found. Sequencing was limited to one tumor region, leaving the possibility of heterogeneity open.

The receptor's source is a female donor older than 55 with stage I lung adenocarcinoma. The sequencing used peripheral blood, collected before any cancer treatment. V is TRBV5-1 and J is TRBJ1-2; no clear D. CDR3 residues: CASSSEEGLDQISYTF. The CDR3 nucleotides read TGCGCCAGCAGCTCGGAAGAGGGCCTTGACCAGATCAGCTACACCTTC.